This TCR beta chain was profiled in a study of blood T cells in healthy people across ages. Combining a sample-barcoded 5' primer with a J-beta primer mix, a second PCR ran for about 6 to 12 cycles. TCRdb fed the 5' RACE reads into MiXCR, producing one record per CDR3 protein. Of 800,000 to 950,000 distinct CDR3 sequences in the sample, roughly 28% are singletons; the top ten hold roughly 10%. The germline V gene has CDR1 GTSNPN and CDR2 SVGIG (reference sequence). The CDR3 runs 14 residues. Study-wide results and caveats: Because sorting was not performed, PBMCs prevented conclusive naive versus antigen-experienced comparison.

On this clonotype itself: Antigen specificity is unknown. A much larger clone differs from this one at a single base, so this may be a read error.

Another study also made use of these data, one on T cells of mothers and their children. That paper notes: When the second PCR was run, its M1S primer added sample barcodes and 2-4 random nucleotides.

V is TRBV30 and J is TRBJ2-1; no definite D call. Sequences were obtained from blood. This clonotype originated in a woman aged 40 to 55 in good health. The CDR3 DNA reads TGTGCCTCCACGGCCCCAATAAGCTACGATGAGCAGTTCTTC. Translation gives CASTAPISYDEQFF.